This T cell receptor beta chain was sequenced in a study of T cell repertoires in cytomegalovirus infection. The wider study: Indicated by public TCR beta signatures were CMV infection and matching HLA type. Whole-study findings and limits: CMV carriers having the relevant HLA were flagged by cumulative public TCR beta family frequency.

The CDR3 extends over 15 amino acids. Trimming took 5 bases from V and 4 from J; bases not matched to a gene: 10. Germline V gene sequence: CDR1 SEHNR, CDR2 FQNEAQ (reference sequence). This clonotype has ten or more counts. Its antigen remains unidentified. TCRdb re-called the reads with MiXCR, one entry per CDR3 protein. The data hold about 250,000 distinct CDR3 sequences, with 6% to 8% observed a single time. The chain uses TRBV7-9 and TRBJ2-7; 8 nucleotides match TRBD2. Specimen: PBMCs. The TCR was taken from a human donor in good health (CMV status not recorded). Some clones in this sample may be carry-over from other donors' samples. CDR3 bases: TGTGCCAGCAGCCCCTACGGGGGGGCCTCGTACGAGCAGTACTTC. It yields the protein CASSPYGGASYEQYF.